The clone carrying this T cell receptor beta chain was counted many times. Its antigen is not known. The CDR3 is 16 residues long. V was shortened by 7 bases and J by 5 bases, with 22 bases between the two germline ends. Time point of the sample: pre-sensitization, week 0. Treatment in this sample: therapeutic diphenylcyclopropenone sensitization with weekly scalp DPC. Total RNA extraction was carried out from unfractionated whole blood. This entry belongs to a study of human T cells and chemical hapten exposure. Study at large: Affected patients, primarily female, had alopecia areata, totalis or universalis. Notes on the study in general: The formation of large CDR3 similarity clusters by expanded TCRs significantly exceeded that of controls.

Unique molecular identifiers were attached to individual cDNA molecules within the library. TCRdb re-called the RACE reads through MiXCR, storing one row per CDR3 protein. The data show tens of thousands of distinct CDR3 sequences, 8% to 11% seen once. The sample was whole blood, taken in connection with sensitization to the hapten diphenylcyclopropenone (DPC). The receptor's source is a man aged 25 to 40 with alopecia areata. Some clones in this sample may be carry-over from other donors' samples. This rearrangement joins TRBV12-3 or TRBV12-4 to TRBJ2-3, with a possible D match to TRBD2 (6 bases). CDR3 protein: CASTGGVFDGRDTQYF. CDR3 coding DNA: TGTGCCAGCACCGGTGGGGTTTTTGACGGGAGAGATACGCAGTATTTT.